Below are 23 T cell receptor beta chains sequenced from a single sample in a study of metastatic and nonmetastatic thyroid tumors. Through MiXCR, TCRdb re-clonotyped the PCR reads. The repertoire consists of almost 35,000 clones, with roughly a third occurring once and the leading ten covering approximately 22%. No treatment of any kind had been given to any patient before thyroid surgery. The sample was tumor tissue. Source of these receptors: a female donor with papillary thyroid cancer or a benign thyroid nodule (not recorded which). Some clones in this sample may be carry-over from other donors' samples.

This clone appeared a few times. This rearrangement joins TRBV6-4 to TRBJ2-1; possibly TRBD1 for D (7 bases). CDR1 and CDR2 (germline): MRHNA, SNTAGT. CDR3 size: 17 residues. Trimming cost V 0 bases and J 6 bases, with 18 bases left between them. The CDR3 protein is CASSDSTGQGEVNEQFF. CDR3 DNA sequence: TGTGCCAGCAGTGACTCGACTGGTCAGGGGGAGGTCAATGAGCAGTTCTTC.

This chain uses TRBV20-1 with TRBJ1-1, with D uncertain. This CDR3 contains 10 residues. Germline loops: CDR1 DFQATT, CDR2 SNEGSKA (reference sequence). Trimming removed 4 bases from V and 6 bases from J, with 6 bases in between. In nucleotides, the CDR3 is TGCAGTGCTACCTCAGCTGAAGCTTTCTTT. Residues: CSATSAEAFF.

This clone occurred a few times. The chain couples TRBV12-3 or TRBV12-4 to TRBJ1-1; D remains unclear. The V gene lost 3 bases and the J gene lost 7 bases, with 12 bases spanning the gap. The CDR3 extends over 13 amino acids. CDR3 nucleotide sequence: TGTGCCAGCAGTTTTTCGGGTGTCGGTGAAGCTTTCTTT. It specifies CASSFSGVGEAFF.

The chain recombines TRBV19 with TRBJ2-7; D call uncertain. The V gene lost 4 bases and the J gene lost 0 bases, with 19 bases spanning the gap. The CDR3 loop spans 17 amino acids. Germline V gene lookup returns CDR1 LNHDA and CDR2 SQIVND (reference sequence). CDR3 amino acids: CASSTDVTGWDSYEQYF. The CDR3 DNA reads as TGTGCCAGTAGTACCGACGTAACCGGGTGGGACTCCTACGAGCAGTACTTC.

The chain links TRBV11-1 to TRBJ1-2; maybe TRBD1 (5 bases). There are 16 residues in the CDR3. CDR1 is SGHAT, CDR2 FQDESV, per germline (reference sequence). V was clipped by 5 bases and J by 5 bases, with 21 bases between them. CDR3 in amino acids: CASSLGRGEDFYGYTF. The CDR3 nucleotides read TGTGCCAGCAGCCTGGGACGGGGGGAAGACTTTTATGGCTACACCTTC.

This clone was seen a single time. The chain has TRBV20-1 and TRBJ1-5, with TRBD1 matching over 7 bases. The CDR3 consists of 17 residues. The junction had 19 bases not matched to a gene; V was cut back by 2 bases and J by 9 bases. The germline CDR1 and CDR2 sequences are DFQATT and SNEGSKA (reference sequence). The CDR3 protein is CSARIGGGQAHSLPQHF. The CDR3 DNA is TGCAGTGCTAGAATCGGAGGAGGACAGGCCCATTCACTGCCCCAGCATTTT.

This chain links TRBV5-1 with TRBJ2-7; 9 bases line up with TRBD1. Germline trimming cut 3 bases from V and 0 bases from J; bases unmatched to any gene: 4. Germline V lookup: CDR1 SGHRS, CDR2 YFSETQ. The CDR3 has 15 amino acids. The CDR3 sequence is CASSYGQGISYEQYF. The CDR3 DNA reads TGCGCCAGCAGCTACGGACAGGGGATCTCCTACGAGCAGTACTTC.

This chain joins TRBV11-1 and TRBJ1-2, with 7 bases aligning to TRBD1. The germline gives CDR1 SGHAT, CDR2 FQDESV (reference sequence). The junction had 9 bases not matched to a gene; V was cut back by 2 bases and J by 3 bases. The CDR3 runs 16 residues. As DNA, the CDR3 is TGTGCCAGCAGCTTAAGATTCCCCCAGGGGGACTATGGCTACACCTTC. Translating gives CASSLRFPQGDYGYTF.

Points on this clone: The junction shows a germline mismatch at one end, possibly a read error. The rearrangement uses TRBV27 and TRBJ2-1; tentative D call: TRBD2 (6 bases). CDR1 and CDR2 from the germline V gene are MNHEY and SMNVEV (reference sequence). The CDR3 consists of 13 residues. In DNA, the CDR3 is TGTGTCAGCAGCGGAGGCGGGGCAAATGAGCAGTTCTTC. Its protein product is CVSSGGGANEQFF.

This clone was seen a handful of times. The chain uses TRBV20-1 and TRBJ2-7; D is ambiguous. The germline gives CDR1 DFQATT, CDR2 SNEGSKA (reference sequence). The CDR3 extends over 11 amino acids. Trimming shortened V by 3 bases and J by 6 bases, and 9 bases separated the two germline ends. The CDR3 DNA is TGCAGTGCTAGGTGGGGAAGCGAGCAGTACTTC. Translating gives CSARWGSEQYF.

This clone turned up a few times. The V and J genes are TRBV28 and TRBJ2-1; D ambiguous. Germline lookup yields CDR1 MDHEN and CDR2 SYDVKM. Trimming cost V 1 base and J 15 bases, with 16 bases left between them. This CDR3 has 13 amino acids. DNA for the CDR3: TGTGCCAGCAGTTTATTGGTCAGAGGAAGCCCGTTCTTC. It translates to CASSLLVRGSPFF. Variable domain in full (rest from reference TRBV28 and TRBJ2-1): DVKVTQSSRYLVKRTGEKVFLECVQDMDHENMFWYRQDPGLGLRLIYFSYDVKMKEKGDIPEGYSVSREKKERFSLILESASTNQTSMYLCASSLLVRGSPFFGPGTRLTVL.

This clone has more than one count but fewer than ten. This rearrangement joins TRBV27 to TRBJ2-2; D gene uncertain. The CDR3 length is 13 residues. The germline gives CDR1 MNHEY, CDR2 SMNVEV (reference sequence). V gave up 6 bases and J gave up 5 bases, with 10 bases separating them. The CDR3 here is CASSSLLTGELFF. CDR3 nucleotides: TGTGCCAGCAGCTCTTTATTGACCGGGGAGCTGTTTTTT.

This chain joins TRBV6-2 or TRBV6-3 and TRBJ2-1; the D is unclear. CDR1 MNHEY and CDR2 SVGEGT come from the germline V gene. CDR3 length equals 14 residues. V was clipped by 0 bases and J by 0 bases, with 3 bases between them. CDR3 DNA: TGTGCCAGCAGTTACTCCAGCTCCTACAATGAGCAGTTCTTC. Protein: CASSYSSSYNEQFF.

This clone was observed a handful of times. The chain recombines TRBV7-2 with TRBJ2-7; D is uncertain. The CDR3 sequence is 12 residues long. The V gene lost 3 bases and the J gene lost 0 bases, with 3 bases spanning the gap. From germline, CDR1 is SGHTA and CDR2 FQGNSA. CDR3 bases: TGTGCCAGCAGCTTCAACTCCTACGAGCAGTACTTC. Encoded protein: CASSFNSYEQYF.

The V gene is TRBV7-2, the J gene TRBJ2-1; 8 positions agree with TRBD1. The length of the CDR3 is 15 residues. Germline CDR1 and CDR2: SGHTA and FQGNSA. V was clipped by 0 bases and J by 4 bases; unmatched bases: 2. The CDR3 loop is CASSLAQGGYNEQFF. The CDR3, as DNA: TGTGCCAGCAGCTTAGCACAGGGGGGATACAATGAGCAGTTCTTC.

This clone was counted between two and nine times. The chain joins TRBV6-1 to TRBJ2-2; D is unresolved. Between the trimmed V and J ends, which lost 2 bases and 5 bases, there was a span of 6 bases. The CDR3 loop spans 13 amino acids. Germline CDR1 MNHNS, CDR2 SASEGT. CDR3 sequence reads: CASSELLTGELFF. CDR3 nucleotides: TGTGCCAGCAGTGAACTGTTAACCGGGGAGCTGTTTTTT.

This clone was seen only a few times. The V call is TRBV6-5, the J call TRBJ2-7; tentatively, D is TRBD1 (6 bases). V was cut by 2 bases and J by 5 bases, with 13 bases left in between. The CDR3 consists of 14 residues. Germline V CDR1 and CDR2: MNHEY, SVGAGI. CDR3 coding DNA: TGTGCCAGCAGTTACACGCAGGGGAGCGACGAGCAGTACTTC. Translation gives CASSYTQGSDEQYF.

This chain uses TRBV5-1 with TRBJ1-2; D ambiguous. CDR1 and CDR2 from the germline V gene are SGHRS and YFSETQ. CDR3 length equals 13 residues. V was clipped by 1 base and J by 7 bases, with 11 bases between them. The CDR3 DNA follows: TGCGCCAGCAGCTTGCTAGGGATCGCTGGCTACACCTTC. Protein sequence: CASSLLGIAGYTF.

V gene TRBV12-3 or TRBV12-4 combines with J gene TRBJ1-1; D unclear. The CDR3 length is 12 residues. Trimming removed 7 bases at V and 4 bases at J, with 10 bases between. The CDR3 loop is CASTFRTTEAFF. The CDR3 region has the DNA TGTGCCAGCACCTTCCGGACCACTGAAGCTTTCTTT.

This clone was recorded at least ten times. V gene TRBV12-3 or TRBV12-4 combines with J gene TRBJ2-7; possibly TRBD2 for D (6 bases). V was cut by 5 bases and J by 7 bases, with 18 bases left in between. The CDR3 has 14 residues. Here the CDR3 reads CASSDVGGIEEQYF. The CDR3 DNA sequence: TGTGCCAGCAGTGACGTTGGGGGGATCGAGGAGCAGTACTTC.

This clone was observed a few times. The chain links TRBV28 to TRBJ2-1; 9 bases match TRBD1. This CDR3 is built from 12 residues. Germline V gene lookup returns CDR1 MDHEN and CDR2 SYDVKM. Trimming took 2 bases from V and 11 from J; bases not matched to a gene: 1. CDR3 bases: TGTGCCAGCAGTTTAGGGACAGGGCAGCAGTTCTTC. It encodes CASSLGTGQQFF.

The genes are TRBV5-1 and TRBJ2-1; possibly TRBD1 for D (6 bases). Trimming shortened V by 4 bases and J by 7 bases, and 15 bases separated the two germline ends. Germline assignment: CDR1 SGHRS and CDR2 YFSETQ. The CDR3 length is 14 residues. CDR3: CASSLGQPPNEQFF. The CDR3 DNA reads TGCGCCAGCAGCCTAGGACAGCCTCCGAATGAGCAGTTCTTC.

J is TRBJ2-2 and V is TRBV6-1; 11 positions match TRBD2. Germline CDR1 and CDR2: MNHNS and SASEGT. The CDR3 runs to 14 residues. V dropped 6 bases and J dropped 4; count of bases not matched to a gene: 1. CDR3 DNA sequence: TGTGCCAGCAGGCTAGCGGGGGGCACCGGGGAGCTGTTTTTT. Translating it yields CASRLAGGTGELFF.